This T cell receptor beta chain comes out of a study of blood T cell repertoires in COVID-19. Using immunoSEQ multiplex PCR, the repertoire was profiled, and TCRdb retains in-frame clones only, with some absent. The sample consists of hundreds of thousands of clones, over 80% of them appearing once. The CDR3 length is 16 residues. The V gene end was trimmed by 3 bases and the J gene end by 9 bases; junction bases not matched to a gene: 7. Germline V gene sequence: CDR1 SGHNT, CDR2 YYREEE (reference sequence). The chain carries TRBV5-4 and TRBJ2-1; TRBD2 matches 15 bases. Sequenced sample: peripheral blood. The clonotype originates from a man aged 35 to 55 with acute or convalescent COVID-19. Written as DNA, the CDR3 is TGTGCCAGCAGCTCTGGGACTAGCGGGAGGTTCGGTGAGCAGTTCTTC. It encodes CASSSGTSGRFGEQFF.